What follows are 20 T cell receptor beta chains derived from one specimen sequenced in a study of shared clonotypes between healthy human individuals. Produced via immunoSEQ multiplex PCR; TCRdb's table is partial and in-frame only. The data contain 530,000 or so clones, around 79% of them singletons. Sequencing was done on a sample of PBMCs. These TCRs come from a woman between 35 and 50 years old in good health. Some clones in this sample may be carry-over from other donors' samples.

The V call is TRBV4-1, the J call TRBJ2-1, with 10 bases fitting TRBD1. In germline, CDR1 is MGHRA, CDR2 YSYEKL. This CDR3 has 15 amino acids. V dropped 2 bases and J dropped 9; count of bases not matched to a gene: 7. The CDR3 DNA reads TGCGCCAGCAGCCAAAACCGGGACAGGGGTATTGAGCAGTTCTTC. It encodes CASSQNRDRGIEQFF.

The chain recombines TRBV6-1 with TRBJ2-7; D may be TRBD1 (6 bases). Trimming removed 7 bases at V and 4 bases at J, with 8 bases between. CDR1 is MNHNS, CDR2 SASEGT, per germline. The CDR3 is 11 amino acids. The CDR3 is CASMTGYEQYF. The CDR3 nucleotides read TGTGCCAGCATGACAGGATACGAGCAGTACTTC.

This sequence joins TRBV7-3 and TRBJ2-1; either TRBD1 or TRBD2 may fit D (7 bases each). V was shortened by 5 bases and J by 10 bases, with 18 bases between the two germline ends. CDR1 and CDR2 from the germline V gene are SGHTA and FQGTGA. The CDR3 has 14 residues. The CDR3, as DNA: TGTGCCAGCAGCCCCCAGGGAGGGGGCGGGGAGCAGTTCTTC. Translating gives CASSPQGGGGEQFF.

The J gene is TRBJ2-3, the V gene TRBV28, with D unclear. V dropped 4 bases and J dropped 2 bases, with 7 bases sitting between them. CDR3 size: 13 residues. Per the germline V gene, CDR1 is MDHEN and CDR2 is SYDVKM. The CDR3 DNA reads TGTGCCAGCAGTTCAGAAGACACAGATACGCAGTATTTT. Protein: CASSSEDTDTQYF.

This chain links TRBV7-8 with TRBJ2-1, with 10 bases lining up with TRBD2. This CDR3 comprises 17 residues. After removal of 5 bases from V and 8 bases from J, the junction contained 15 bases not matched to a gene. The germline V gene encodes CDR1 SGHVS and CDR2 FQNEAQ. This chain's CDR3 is CASSLSPTSGIGYEQFF. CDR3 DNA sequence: TGTGCCAGCAGCCTATCGCCTACTAGCGGGATTGGCTATGAGCAGTTCTTC.

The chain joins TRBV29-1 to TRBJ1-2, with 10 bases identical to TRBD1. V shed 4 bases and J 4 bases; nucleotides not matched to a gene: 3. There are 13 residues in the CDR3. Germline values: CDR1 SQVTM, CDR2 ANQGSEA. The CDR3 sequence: CSVGGQGIYGYTF. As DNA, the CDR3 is TGCAGCGTTGGGGGACAGGGGATCTATGGCTACACCTTC.

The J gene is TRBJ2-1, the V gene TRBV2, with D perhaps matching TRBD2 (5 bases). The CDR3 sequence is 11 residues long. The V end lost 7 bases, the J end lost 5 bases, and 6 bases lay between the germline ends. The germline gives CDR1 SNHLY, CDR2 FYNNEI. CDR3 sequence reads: CASTGNNEQFF. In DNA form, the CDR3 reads TGTGCCAGCACGGGGAACAATGAGCAGTTCTTC.

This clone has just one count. CDR3 amino acids: CASSQDGEETQYF. CDR3 in DNA: TGCGCCAGCAGCCAAGATGGCGAAGAGACCCAGTACTTC. This chain connects TRBV4-1 to TRBJ2-5, with D unclear. The V and J ends lost 0 bases and 3 bases respectively, with 5 bases between them. The CDR3 has 13 residues. Germline V gene lookup returns CDR1 MGHRA and CDR2 YSYEKL.

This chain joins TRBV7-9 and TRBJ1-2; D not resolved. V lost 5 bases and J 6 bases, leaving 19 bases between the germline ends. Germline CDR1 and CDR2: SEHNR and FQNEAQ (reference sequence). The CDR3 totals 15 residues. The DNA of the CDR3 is TGTGCCAGCAGCGCCGGGCCCTACTCCGAAGATGGCTACACCTTC. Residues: CASSAGPYSEDGYTF.

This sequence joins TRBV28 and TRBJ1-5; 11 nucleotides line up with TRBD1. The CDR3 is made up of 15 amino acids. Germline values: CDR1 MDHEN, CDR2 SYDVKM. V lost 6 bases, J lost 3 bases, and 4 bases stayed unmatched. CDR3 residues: CASRRDRGFNQPQHF. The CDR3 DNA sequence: TGTGCCAGCAGGAGGGACAGGGGGTTCAATCAGCCCCAGCATTTT.

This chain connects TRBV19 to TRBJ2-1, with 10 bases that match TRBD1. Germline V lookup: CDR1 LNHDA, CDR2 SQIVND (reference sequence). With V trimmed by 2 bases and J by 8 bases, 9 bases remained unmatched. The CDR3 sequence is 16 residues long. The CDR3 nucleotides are TGTGCCAGTAGTATATTGAAGGGACAGGGGATCCATGAGCAGTTCTTC. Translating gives CASSILKGQGIHEQFF.

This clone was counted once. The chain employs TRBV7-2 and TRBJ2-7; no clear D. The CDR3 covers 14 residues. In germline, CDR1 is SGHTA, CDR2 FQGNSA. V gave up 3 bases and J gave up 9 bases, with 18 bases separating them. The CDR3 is CASSFPGPGPPQYF. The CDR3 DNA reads TGTGCCAGCAGCTTTCCGGGCCCGGGCCCCCCGCAGTACTTC.

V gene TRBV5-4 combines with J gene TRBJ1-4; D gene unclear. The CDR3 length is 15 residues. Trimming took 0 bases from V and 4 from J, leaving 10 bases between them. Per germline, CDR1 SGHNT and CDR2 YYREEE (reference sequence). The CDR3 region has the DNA TGTGCCAGCAGCTTGGGACAAACTAATAATGAAAAACTGTTTTTT. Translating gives CASSLGQTNNEKLFF.

Here the CDR3 reads CARSNPDPWYGYTF. The CDR3, as DNA: TGTGCCAGAAGCAATCCAGACCCCTGGTATGGCTACACCTTC. The V call is TRBV5-3, the J call TRBJ1-2; no definite D call. TRBV5-3 falls under the ORF class, with uncertain function. The CDR3 length is 14 residues. Trimming removed 4 bases at V and 5 bases at J, with 15 bases between.

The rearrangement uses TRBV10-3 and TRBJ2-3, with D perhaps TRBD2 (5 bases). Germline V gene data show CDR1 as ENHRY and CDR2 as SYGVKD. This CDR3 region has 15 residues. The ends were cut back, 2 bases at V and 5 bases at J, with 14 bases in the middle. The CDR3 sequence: CAISEGTGLIDTQYF. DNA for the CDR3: TGTGCCATCAGTGAGGGAACGGGATTAATAGATACGCAGTATTTT.

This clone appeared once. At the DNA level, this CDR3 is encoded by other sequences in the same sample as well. The CDR3 sequence: CASSPGQGGTDTQYF. Here the CDR3 DNA reads TGTGCCAGCTCACCGGGACAGGGAGGCACAGATACGCAGTATTTT. The chain combines TRBV18 with TRBJ2-3, with TRBD1 identical over 9 bases. V lost 3 bases to trimming and J lost 1 base; unmatched junction nucleotides: 2. Per germline, CDR1 KGHSH and CDR2 LQKENI. There are 15 residues in the CDR3.

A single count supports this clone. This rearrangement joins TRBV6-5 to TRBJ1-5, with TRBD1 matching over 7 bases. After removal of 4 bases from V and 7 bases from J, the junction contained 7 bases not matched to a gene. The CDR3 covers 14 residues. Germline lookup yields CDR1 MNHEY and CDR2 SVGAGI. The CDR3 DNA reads TGTGCCAGCAGTTCACGACAGGGTGGCCAGCCCCAGCATTTT. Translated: CASSSRQGGQPQHF.

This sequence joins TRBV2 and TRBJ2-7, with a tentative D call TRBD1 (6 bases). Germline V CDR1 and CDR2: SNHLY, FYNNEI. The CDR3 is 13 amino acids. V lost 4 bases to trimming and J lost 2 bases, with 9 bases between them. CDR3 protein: CASSGQDAYEQYF. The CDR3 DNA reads TGTGCCAGCAGTGGACAGGACGCCTACGAGCAGTACTTC.

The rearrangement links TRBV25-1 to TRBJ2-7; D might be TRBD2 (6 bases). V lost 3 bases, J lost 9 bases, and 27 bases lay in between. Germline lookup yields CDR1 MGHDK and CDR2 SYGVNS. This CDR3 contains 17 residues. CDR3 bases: TGTGCCAGCAGTGATTTCCCTCCCTGGGACTCCTCCAGTCGGCAGTACTTC. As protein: CASSDFPPWDSSSRQYF.

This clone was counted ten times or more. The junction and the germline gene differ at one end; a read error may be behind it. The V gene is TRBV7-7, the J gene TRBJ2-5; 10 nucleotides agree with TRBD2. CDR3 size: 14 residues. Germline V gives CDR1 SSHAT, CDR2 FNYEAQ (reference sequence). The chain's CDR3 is CASSLAGEDQTQYF. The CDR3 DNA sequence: TGTGCTAGCAGCCTAGCGGGAGAGGACCAGACCCAGTACTTC.